This TCR beta chain was captured in a study of cytomegalovirus exposure and HLA in healthy donors. Background on the study: The same platform was used for the 100 to 150 validation repertoires and the roughly 600 first-cohort repertoires, a later analysis reported. Findings and limits, study-wide: Altogether, more than 150 TCR beta chains were recorded as cytomegalovirus-associated. Three CMV-associated chains were confirmed in vitro to be specific for CMV antigens.

This CDR3 comprises 13 residues. J gave up 5 bases and V 2 bases, and 2 bases lay outside the gene matches. The germline gives CDR1 SGHNT, CDR2 YYREEE (reference sequence). Here immunoSEQ multiplex PCR was the method, and the copy in TCRdb shows in-frame clones only, minus some. This sample has under 150,000 clones, with more than 75% found just once. A remark on this clone: Its antigen is not identified.

This sequence originates from a man aged 18 to 35 in good health and CMV-seropositive. The sequencing input was PBMCs. The chain employs TRBV5-4 and TRBJ2-5, with 8 nucleotides matching TRBD2. CDR3 sequence reads: CASSFASGETQYF. The DNA of the CDR3 is TGTGCCAGCAGCTTTGCTAGCGGGGAGACCCAGTACTTC.